The T cell receptor (beta chain) under discussion was sequenced for a study of CD8+ T cells in alopecia areata. Details on this clone: Antigen unknown.

Between the trimmed V and J ends, which lost 8 bases and 5 bases, there was a span of 12 bases. Germline CDR1 is ENHRY and CDR2 is SYGVKD. There are 12 residues in the CDR3. Overall study results and limits: Greater clonality was observed in lesional scalp samples, especially alopecia totalis/universalis, versus normal scalp. Researchers reported that TCR sharing among patients proved less clear than in mice, possibly HLA-linked.

Extraction and reverse transcription of RNA yielded cDNA as the sequencing template. Produced via immunoSEQ multiplex PCR; TCRdb's table is partial and in-frame only. The table records tens of thousands of clones, 60% to 70% of them present only once. About five patients' sorted CD4+ cells yielded CD25+CD127- cells. Sequenced material: CD4+ Tregs sorted from blood. The V gene is TRBV10-3, the J gene TRBJ1-1; D unresolved. The sequence was obtained from a human donor with alopecia areata. The CDR3 loop reads CAIGPSSTEAFF. The CDR3 DNA is TGTGCCATCGGCCCTTCGAGTACTGAAGCTTTCTTT.